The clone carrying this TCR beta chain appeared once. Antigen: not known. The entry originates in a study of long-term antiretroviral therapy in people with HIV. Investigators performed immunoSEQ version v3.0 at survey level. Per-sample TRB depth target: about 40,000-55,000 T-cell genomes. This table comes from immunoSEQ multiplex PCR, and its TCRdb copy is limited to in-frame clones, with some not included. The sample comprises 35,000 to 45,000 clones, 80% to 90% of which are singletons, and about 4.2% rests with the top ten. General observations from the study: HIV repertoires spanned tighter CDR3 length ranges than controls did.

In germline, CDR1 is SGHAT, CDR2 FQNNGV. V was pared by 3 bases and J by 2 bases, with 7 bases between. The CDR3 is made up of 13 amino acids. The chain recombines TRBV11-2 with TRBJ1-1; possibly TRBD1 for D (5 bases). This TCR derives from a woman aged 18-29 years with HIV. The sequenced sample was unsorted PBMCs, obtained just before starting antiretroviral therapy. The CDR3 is CASSFGTNTEAFF. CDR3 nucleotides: TGTGCCAGCAGCTTCGGGACTAACACTGAAGCTTTCTTT.